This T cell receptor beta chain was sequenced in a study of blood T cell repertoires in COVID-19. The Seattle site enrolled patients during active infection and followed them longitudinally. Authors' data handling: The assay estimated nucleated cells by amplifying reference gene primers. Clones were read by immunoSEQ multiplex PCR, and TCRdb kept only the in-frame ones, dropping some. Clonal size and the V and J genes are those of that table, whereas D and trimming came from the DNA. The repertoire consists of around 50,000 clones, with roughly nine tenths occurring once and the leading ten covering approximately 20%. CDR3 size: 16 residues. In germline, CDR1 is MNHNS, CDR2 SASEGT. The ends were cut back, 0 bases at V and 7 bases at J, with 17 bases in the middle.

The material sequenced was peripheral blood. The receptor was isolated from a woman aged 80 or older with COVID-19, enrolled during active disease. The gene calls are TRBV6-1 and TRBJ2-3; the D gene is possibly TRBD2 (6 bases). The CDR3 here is CASSEATRGTANTQYF. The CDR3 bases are TGTGCCAGCAGTGAAGCTACACGAGGGACTGCCAATACGCAGTATTTT.